The 15 T cell receptor beta chains presented below share a single source sample, sequenced in a study of T cells in Graves' hyperthyroidism and ophthalmopathy. Authors of the study amplified TCR beta CDR3 regions from RNA transcripts. HTBI primers were the set used in a first-round RT-PCR of the TCR CDR3. TCRdb reprocessed the multiplex PCR reads via MiXCR and lists one record per CDR3 protein. The sample contains about 610,000 distinct CDR3 sequences, 16% of which appear only once. Sequences were obtained from blood. Receptors originate from a woman between 35 and 50 years old with Graves' ophthalmopathy.

The chain employs TRBV12-5 and TRBJ2-1, with a tentative D call TRBD1 (7 bases). This CDR3 contains 14 residues. V lost 5 bases to trimming and J lost 5 bases, with 13 bases between them. Germline CDR1 LGHNT, CDR2 FRNRAP. CDR3 nucleotides: TGTGCTAGTGGTCGGGGGACAGCGAACAATGAGCAGTTCTTC. This translates into CASGRGTANNEQFF. The variable domain in full, with the rest retrieved from reference TRBV12-5 and TRBJ2-1, is DARVTQTPRHKVTEMGQEVTMRCQPILGHNTVFWYRQTMMQGLELLAYFRNRAPLDDSGMPKDRFSAEMPDATLATLKIQPSEPRDSAVYFCASGRGTANNEQFFGPGTRLTVL.

The chain uses TRBV28 and TRBJ2-1; 9 bases align to TRBD2. J was trimmed by 8 bases and V by 3 bases; bases with no gene match: 11. The V gene's germline CDR1 is MDHEN and CDR2 SYDVKM. The CDR3 runs 16 residues. The CDR3 loop is CASSFWASGIRDEQFF. The CDR3 DNA reads TGTGCCAGCAGTTTTTGGGCTAGCGGGATTAGAGATGAGCAGTTCTTC. The full variable domain, completed using reference TRBV28 and TRBJ2-1, is DVKVTQSSRYLVKRTGEKVFLECVQDMDHENMFWYRQDPGLGLRLIYFSYDVKMKEKGDIPEGYSVSREKKERFSLILESASTNQTSMYLCASSFWASGIRDEQFFGPGTRLTVL.

V and J are TRBV2 and TRBJ2-3; TRBD2 matches at 13 bases. The germline V gene encodes CDR1 SNHLY and CDR2 FYNNEI. The junction had 8 bases not matched to a gene; V was cut back by 2 bases and J by 6 bases. The CDR3 spans 17 residues. The CDR3 protein is CASSEWTSGGPVDTQYF. The CDR3 bases are TGTGCCAGCAGTGAATGGACTAGCGGGGGCCCAGTCGATACGCAGTATTTT.

The table lists this clonotype with many counts. The rearrangement links TRBV12-3 or TRBV12-4 to TRBJ2-3; 11 nucleotides agree with TRBD2. V shed 1 base, J shed 6 bases, and the junction held 9 bases outside the gene matches. The CDR3 is made up of 17 amino acids. The CDR3 loop reads CASSLEQLAGGGDTQYF. DNA of the CDR3: TGTGCCAGCAGTTTAGAGCAGCTAGCGGGGGGCGGGGATACGCAGTATTTT.

In this sample, this clonotype turned up a few times. The gene calls are TRBV4-1 and TRBJ2-3, with a possible D match to TRBD2 (5 bases). V gave up 2 bases and J gave up 1 base, with 10 bases separating them. Germline V lookup: CDR1 MGHRA, CDR2 YSYEKL. CDR3 length: 15 residues. The CDR3 reads CASSQLRLRTDTQYF. The CDR3 DNA reads as TGCGCCAGCAGCCAACTCCGACTACGCACAGATACGCAGTATTTT.

In this sample, this clonotype turned up many times. V gene TRBV6-1 combines with J gene TRBJ2-7; D is perhaps TRBD1 or TRBD2 (6 bases each). Trimming shortened V by 10 bases and J by 0 bases, and 13 bases separated the two germline ends. The CDR3 is 13 residues long. In germline, CDR1 is MNHNS, CDR2 SASEGT. The CDR3 DNA sequence: TGTGCCATCGAGGGGGGAAACTCCTACGAGCAGTACTTC. It encodes CAIEGGNSYEQYF.

There are many counts of this clonotype. The chain links TRBV12-3 or TRBV12-4 to TRBJ2-5, with D hard to call. The CDR3 contains 12 residues. Trimming left V 4 bases short and J 1 base short, with 4 bases between. The CDR3 DNA reads as TGTGCCAGCAGTTCGGCCCAAGAGACCCAGTACTTC. It translates to CASSSAQETQYF.

The chain couples TRBV5-4 to TRBJ1-1; TRBD1 might be the D (5 bases). V lost 4 bases to trimming and J lost 6 bases, with 16 bases between them. Germline V lookup: CDR1 SGHNT, CDR2 YYREEE (reference sequence). The CDR3 is 14 amino acids. The CDR3: CASSKRGGDAEAFF. The CDR3 DNA sequence: TGTGCCAGCAGCAAGAGGGGCGGTGACGCTGAAGCTTTCTTT.

At least ten counts were recorded for this clonotype. V usage is TRBV2 and J usage is TRBJ1-1; no firm D call. V lost 8 bases, J lost 6 bases, and 16 bases lay in between. The germline gives CDR1 SNHLY, CDR2 FYNNEI. The CDR3 loop spans 13 amino acids. Written as DNA, the CDR3 is TGTGCCAGCCATCTGGGGTCGATCCCTGAAGCTTTCTTT. Its protein is CASHLGSIPEAFF.

The table lists this clonotype with many counts. CDR3 sequence: CASSVDRGNQPQHF. The CDR3 DNA is TGTGCCAGCAGCGTCGACAGGGGTAATCAGCCCCAGCATTTT. The gene calls are TRBV2 and TRBJ1-5, with 8 bases fitting TRBD1. After removal of 6 bases from V and 4 bases from J, the junction contained 5 bases not matched to a gene. Per germline, CDR1 SNHLY and CDR2 FYNNEI. The CDR3 runs 14 residues.

Regarding this clonotype: Given a much more abundant clone one base away, this may be a read error. V gene TRBV10-2 combines with J gene TRBJ2-7; D possibly corresponds to TRBD2 (6 bases). This CDR3 region has 17 residues. Germline V lookup: CDR1 WSHSY, CDR2 SAAADI. The CDR3 sequence: CASSESKNGRTPYVQYF. The CDR3 DNA is TGCGCCAGCAGTGAGTCGAAGAACGGGAGAACGCCCTACGTGCAGTACTTC.

CDR3 DNA sequence: TGTGCCAGCAGCCTGCGGACTAGCGGGGACACAGATACGCAGTATTTT. Encoded protein: CASSLRTSGDTDTQYF. The chain carries TRBV5-6 and TRBJ2-3; 12 positions agree with TRBD2. Germline V gene lookup returns CDR1 SGHDT and CDR2 YYEEEE. The CDR3 runs to 16 residues. The J segment lost 2 bases and the V segment lost 4 bases, leaving 5 bases of the junction unmatched. Supplemented by reference TRBV5-6 and TRBJ2-3, the full variable domain reads DAGVTQSPTHLIKTRGQQVTLRCSPKSGHDTVSWYQQALGQGPQFIFQYYEEEERQRGNFPDRFSGHQFPNYSSELNVNALLLGDSALYLCASSLRTSGDTDTQYFGPGTRLTVL.

This clonotype has ten or more counts. J is TRBJ2-1 and V is TRBV2, with D possibly being TRBD1 or TRBD2 (5 bases each). From germline, CDR1 is SNHLY and CDR2 FYNNEI. With 3 bases removed from V and 5 bases from J, the gap between germline ends came to 14 bases. This CDR3 has 15 amino acids. CDR3 bases: TGTGCCAGCAGTGACGGGGCCCGCCGGGACAATGAGCAGTTCTTC. This gives the protein CASSDGARRDNEQFF.

V gene TRBV24-1 combines with J gene TRBJ2-2; D could derive from TRBD1 or TRBD2 (5 bases each). This CDR3 contains 17 residues. Trimming took off 2 bases at V and 7 bases at J, with 19 bases between the two ends. Germline values: CDR1 KGHDR, CDR2 SFDVKD. This chain's CDR3 is CATSDWSRVGTSGELFF. DNA of the CDR3: TGTGCCACCAGTGATTGGTCTAGGGTAGGGACCAGCGGGGAGCTGTTTTTT.

The chain combines TRBV20-1 with TRBJ2-2, with a possible D match to TRBD1 (6 bases). Trimming shortened V by 6 bases and J by 5 bases, and 13 bases separated the two germline ends. The germline V gene encodes CDR1 DFQATT and CDR2 SNEGSKA (reference sequence). The CDR3 totals 13 residues. The CDR3 spells CSARTAVTGELFF. In DNA, the CDR3 is TGCAGTGCAAGGACAGCGGTTACCGGGGAGCTGTTTTTT.